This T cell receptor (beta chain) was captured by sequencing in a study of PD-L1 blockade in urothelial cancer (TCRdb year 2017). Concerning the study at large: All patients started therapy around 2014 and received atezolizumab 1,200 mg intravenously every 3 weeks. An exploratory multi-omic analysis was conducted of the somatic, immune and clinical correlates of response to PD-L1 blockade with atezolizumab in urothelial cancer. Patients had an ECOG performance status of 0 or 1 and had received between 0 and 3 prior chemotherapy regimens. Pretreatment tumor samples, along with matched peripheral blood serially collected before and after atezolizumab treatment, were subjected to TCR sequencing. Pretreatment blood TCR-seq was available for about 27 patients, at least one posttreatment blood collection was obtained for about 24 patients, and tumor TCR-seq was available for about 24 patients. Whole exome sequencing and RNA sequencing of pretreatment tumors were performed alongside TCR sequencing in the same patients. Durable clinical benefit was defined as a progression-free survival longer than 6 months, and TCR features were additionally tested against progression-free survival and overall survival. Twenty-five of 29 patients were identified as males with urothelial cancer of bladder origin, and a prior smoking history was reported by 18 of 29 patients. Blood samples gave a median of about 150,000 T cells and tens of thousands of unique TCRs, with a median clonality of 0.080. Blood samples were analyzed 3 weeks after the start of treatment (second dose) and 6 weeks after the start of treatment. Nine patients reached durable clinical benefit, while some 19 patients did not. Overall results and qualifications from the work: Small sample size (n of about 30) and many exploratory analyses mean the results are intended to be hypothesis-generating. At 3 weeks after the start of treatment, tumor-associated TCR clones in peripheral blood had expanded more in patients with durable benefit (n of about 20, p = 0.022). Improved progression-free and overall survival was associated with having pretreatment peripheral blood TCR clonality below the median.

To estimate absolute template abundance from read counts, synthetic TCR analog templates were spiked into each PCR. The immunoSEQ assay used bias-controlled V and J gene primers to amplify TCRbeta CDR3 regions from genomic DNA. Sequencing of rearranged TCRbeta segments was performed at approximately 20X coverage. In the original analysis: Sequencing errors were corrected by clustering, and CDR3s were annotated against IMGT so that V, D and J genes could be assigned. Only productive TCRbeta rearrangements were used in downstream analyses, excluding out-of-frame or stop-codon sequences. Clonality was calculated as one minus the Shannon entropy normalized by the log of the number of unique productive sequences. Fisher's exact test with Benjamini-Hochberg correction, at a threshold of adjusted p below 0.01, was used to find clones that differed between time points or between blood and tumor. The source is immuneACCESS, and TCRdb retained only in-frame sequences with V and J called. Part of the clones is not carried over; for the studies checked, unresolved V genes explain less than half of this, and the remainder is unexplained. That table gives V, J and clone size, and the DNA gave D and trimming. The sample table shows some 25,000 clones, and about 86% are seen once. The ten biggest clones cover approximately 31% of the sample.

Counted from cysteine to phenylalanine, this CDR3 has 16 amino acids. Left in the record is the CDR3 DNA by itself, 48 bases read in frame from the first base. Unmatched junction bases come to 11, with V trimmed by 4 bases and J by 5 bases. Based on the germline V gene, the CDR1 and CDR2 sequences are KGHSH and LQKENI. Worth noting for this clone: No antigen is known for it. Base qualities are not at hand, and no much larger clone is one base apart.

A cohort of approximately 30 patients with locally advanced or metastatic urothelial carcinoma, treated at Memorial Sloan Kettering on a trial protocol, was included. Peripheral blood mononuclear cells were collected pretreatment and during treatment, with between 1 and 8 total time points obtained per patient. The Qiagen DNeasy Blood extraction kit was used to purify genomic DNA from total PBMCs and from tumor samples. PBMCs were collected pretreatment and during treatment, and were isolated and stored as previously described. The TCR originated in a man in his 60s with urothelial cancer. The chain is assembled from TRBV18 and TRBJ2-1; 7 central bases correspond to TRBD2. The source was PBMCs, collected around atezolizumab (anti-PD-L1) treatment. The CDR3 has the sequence CASSLTKSGVNNEQFF. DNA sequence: TGTGCCAGCTCACTTACAAAGAGCGGGGTCAACAATGAGCAGTTCTTC.